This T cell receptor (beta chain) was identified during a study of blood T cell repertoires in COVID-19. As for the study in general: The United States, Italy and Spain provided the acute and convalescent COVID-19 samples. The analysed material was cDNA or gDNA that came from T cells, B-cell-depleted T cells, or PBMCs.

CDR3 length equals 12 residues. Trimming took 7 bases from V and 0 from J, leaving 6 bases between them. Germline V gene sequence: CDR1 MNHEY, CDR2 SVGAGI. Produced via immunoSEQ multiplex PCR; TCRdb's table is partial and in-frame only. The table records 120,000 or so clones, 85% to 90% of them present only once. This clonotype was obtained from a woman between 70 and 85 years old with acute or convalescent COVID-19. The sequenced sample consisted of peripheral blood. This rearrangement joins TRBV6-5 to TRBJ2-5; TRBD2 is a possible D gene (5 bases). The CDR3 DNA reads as TGTGCCAGCACCGGGGACCAAGAGACCCAGTACTTC. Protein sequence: CASTGDQETQYF.